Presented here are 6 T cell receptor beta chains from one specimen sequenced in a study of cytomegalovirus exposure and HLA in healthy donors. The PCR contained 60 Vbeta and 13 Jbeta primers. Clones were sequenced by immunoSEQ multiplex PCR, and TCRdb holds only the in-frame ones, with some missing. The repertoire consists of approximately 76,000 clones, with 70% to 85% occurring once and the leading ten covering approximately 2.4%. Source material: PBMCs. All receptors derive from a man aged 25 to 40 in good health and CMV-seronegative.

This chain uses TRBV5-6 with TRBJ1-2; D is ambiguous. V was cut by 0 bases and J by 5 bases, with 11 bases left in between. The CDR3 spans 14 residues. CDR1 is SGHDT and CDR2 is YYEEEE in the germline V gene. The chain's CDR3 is CASSLGSASYGYTF. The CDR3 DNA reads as TGTGCCAGCAGCTTGGGTAGCGCCTCTTATGGCTACACCTTC.

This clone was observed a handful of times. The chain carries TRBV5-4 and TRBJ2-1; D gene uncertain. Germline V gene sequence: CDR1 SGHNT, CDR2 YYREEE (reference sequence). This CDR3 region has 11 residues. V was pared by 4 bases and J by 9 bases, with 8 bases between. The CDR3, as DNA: TGTGCCAGCAGCCTTTACTCTGAGCAGTTCTTC. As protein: CASSLYSEQFF.

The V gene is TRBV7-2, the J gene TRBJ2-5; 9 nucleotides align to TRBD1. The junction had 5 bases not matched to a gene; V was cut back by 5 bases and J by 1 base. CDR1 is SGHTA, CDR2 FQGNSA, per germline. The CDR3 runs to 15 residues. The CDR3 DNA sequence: TGTGCCAGCAGCCCCCGGACAGGGGCCCAAGAGACCCAGTACTTC. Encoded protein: CASSPRTGAQETQYF.

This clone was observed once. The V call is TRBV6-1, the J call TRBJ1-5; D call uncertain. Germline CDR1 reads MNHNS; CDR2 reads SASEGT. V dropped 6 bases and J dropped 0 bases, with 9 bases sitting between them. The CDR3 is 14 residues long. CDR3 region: CASRAFFSNQPQHF. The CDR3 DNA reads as TGTGCCAGCAGGGCTTTCTTTAGCAATCAGCCCCAGCATTTT.

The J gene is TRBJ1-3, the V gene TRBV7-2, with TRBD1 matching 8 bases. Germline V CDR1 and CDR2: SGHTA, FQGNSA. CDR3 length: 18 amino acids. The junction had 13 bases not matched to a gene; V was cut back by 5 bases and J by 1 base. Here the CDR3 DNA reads TGTGCCAGCAGCCCCCACAGGGGGGGAATAGGGTCTGGAAACACCATATATTTT. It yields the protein CASSPHRGGIGSGNTIYF.

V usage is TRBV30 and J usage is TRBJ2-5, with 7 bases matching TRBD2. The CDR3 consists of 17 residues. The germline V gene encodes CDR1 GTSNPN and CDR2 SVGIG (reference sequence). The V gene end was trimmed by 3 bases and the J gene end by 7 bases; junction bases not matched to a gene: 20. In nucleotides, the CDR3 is TGTGCCTGGAGACCCCGGGGGACTATACGCGGTGGGGGGACCCAGTACTTC. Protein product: CAWRPRGTIRGGGTQYF.